This paragraph covers one T cell receptor beta chain sequence. A read error may produce the germline difference seen at one junction end. Profiling relied on immunoSEQ multiplex PCR, and the TCRdb table lists in-frame clones only, not all of them. The sample lists about 150,000 clones; 85% to 95% were seen once. This sample was included in a study of T cell responses to AZD1222 COVID-19 vaccine. Germline lookup yields CDR1 SGDLS and CDR2 YYNGEE. The CDR3 extends over 13 amino acids. The sequencing used peripheral blood, collected on day 0 of AZD1222 vaccination. The rearrangement links TRBV9 to TRBJ1-1; no clear D. This TCR came from an adult in good health. The CDR3 sequence is CASSGQRNSEAFF. CDR3 bases: TGTGCCAGCAGTGGTCAGAGGAACTCTGAAGCTTTCTTT.